Following are 13 T cell receptor beta chains from one sample sequenced in a study of T-cell memory formation after mild COVID-19. A single record per CDR3 protein comes from TCRdb applying MiXCR to the 5' RACE reads. The table lists 470,000 or so distinct CDR3 sequences, 15% to 20% of them singletons. Sequencing input: PBMCs or a T cell subset sorted from them (not recorded which). These receptors originate from an adult woman who had mild COVID-19 (a few samples of this study predate the infection). Cell type and time point are not known.

This clonotype was seen a handful of times. The chain uses TRBV10-3 and TRBJ2-1, with 10 positions matching TRBD2. Germline trimming cut 5 bases from V and 0 bases from J; bases unmatched to any gene: 1. Germline V lookup: CDR1 ENHRY, CDR2 SYGVKD. The CDR3 is 15 residues long. The CDR3 nucleotides are TGTGCCATCAGTCCTAGCGGGAGCTCCTACAATGAGCAGTTCTTC. Residues: CAISPSGSSYNEQFF.

This clonotype has just a few counts. This rearrangement joins TRBV5-1 to TRBJ2-7, with D tentatively TRBD1 or TRBD2 (5 bases each). Trimming left V 4 bases short and J 7 bases short, with 21 bases between. CDR3 length: 15 amino acids. The germline V gene encodes CDR1 SGHRS and CDR2 YFSETQ. The CDR3 DNA sequence: TGCGCCAGCAGCCCCCGATGGGCCGGGACGGAGGAGCAGTACTTC. Its protein is CASSPRWAGTEEQYF. Filled out from reference TRBV5-1 and TRBJ2-7, the complete variable domain reads KAGVTQTPRYLIKTRGQQVTLSCSPISGHRSVSWYQQTPGQGLQFLFEYFSETQRNKGNFPGRFSGRQFSNSRSEMNVSTLELGDSALYLCASSPRWAGTEEQYFGPGTRLTVT.

There are many counts of this clonotype. The chain employs TRBV7-8 and TRBJ1-1; 7 bases are a match to TRBD1. Germline V CDR1 and CDR2: SGHVS, FQNEAQ. V dropped 5 bases and J dropped 4; count of bases not matched to a gene: 4. The CDR3 is 13 residues long. The CDR3 coding sequence is TGTGCCAGCAGCGCGGGACAGATCACTGAAGCTTTCTTT. Amino acids: CASSAGQITEAFF.

This sequence joins TRBV7-9 and TRBJ1-4; D possibly corresponds to TRBD1 (6 bases). The CDR3 extends over 15 amino acids. V lost 1 base to trimming and J lost 7 bases, with 13 bases between them. The germline gives CDR1 SEHNR, CDR2 FQNEAQ (reference sequence). In DNA form, the CDR3 reads TGTGCCAGCAGCTTAGGAGAGGGGGTGGTTGAAAAACTGTTTTTT. Translated, it gives CASSLGEGVVEKLFF.

The chain joins TRBV3-1 to TRBJ2-7; tentatively, D is TRBD1 (5 bases). The CDR3 extends over 14 amino acids. Per germline, CDR1 LGHDT and CDR2 YNNKEL (reference sequence). V was pared by 3 bases and J by 4 bases, with 13 bases between. The CDR3 sequence is CASSQVTAPYEQYF. CDR3 bases: TGTGCCAGCAGCCAGGTGACAGCACCGTACGAGCAGTACTTC.

CDR3 residues: CASSQGGAGSAFF. The CDR3 nucleotides are TGTGCCAGCAGCCAAGGAGGAGCCGGGAGTGCTTTCTTT. This chain connects TRBV3-1 to TRBJ1-1; no definite D call. V lost 1 base, J lost 11 bases, and 14 bases lay in between. This CDR3 region has 13 residues. CDR1 and CDR2 from the germline V gene are LGHDT and YNNKEL (reference sequence). Combining the CDR3 with reference TRBV3-1 and TRBJ1-1 gives the whole variable domain DTAVSQTPKYLVTQMGNDKSIKCEQNLGHDTMYWYKQDSKKFLKIMFSYNNKELIINETVPNRFSPKSPDKAHLNLHINSLELGDSAVYFCASSQGGAGSAFFGQGTRLTVV.

This clonotype was counted at least ten times. The chain has TRBV5-1 and TRBJ2-5; 7 nucleotides line up with TRBD1. The V gene's germline CDR1 is SGHRS and CDR2 YFSETQ. After removal of 4 bases from V and 5 bases from J, the junction contained 8 bases not matched to a gene. The CDR3 runs 14 residues. CDR3 region: CASSLNRGGETQYF. The CDR3 nucleotides are TGCGCCAGCAGCCTAAACAGGGGCGGGGAGACCCAGTACTTC.

V is TRBV11-2 and J is TRBJ2-1; D is perhaps TRBD1 (6 bases). The CDR3 spans 15 residues. V was shortened by 1 base and J by 6 bases, with 13 bases between the two germline ends. In germline, CDR1 is SGHAT, CDR2 FQNNGV. CDR3 loop: CASSLVTQGPNEQFF. The CDR3 DNA is TGTGCCAGCAGCTTAGTCACGCAGGGGCCCAATGAGCAGTTCTTC.

In its sample, this clonotype was seen a few times. The chain is built from TRBV3-1 and TRBJ1-2; a possible D gene is TRBD1 (5 bases). Trimming left V 0 bases short and J 8 bases short, with 16 bases between. This CDR3 has 15 amino acids. CDR1 and CDR2 (germline): LGHDT, YNNKEL (reference sequence). The CDR3 nucleotides read TGTGCCAGCAGCCAAGACGCGACAGTTCCAGGCGGCTACACCTTC. Translating gives CASSQDATVPGGYTF.

The gene calls are TRBV24-1 and TRBJ2-3, with 7 bases fitting TRBD1. CDR3 length: 13 amino acids. The J segment lost 10 bases and the V segment lost 3 bases, leaving 6 bases of the junction unmatched. CDR1 is KGHDR, CDR2 SFDVKD, per germline. The CDR3 DNA follows: TGTGCCACCAGTGATGACAGGGCCCCCTCGCAGTATTTT. The encoded protein is CATSDDRAPSQYF.

This chain uses TRBV20-1 with TRBJ2-4; no clear D gene. This CDR3 has 15 residues. Trimming stripped 3 bases from V and 0 bases from J, with 12 bases between. The germline V gene encodes CDR1 DFQATT and CDR2 SNEGSKA (reference sequence). CDR3 residues: CSARSSPTAKNIQYF. The CDR3 DNA is TGCAGTGCTAGGTCTAGTCCGACAGCCAAAAACATTCAGTACTTC.

This clonotype has a handful of counts. J is TRBJ1-5 and V is TRBV4-1, with unresolved D. V lost 1 base and J 4 bases, leaving 11 bases between the germline ends. The CDR3 has 15 residues. In germline, CDR1 is MGHRA, CDR2 YSYEKL. CDR3 protein: CASSQGFSLNQPQHF. In nucleotides, the CDR3 is TGCGCCAGCAGCCAAGGTTTCAGTTTAAATCAGCCCCAGCATTTT.

CDR3 nucleotide sequence: TGTGCCAGCAGTTTGGTCAACAGAAACTATGGCTACACCTTC. This sequence encodes CASSLVNRNYGYTF. J is TRBJ1-2 and V is TRBV12-3 or TRBV12-4; D is unclear. This CDR3 is 14 amino acids long. The V and J ends lost 3 bases and 2 bases respectively, with 10 bases between them.